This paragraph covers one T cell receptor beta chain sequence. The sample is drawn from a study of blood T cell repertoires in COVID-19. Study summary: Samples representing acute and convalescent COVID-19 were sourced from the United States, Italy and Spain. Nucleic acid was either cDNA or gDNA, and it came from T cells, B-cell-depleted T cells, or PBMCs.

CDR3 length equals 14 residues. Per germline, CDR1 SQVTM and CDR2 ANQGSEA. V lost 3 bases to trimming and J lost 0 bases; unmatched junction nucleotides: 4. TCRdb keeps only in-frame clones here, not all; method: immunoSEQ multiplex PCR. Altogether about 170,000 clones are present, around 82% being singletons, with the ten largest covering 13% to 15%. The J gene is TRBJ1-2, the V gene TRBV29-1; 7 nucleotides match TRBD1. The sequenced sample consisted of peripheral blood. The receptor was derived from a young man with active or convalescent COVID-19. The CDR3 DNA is TGCAGCGTTGAGCGGGACAGCCCTAACTATGGCTACACCTTC. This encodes CSVERDSPNYGYTF.